A selection of T cell receptor beta chains follows, all from one sample in a study of cytomegalovirus exposure and HLA in healthy donors. Libraries were prepared by immunoSEQ multiplex PCR; TCRdb keeps only in-frame clonotypes and omits some of them. In the table there are about 130,000 clones, 80% to 85% of which are singletons. The sample comprised PBMCs. The source of these receptors is a woman aged 25 to 39 in good health and CMV-seronegative. The CDR3 runs from the conserved cysteine through the conserved F or W. Each record gives: D gene, V gene, J gene, CDR3 protein. The D gene is left open where the match is weak.

>-|TRBV11-3|TRBJ1-6
CASSLGPLSPLHF
>-|TRBV12-5|-
CASGSVGFRLSYEQYF
>TRBD1|TRBV18|TRBJ2-2
CASSPDRSTGELFF
>TRBD2|TRBV19|TRBJ2-3
CASSASGGQGTQYF
>TRBD2|TRBV7-9|TRBJ2-7
CASGSYSAGGYEQYF
>-|TRBV9|TRBJ2-7
CASSVAYGGPYEQYF
>-|TRBV13|TRBJ2-3
CASSLDSTDTQYF
>TRBD2|TRBV5-4|TRBJ2-3
CASSLDVGASGSTDTQYF
>TRBD2|TRBV5-4|TRBJ2-1
CASSPRASGLDNEQFF
>TRBD2|TRBV5-4|TRBJ2-2
CASSLEGASGLTGELFF
>-|TRBV30|TRBJ1-6
CAWSPPGNSYNSPLHF
>-|TRBV7-9|TRBJ2-5
CASSLLAGQETQYF
>TRBD2|TRBV5-1|TRBJ2-2
CASSLTSGTNTGELFF
>TRBD1|TRBV7-2|TRBJ2-1
CASSLALGTGGASSYNEQFF
>-|TRBV27|TRBJ2-1
CASSRAGASSYNEQFF
>-|TRBV18|TRBJ1-1
CASSPADMNTEAFF
>-|TRBV18|TRBJ2-2
CASSPQGSGRTGELFF
>TRBD2|TRBV19|TRBJ2-2
CASSIETTSANTGELFF
>TRBD1|TRBV18|TRBJ2-2
CASSSGQANTGELFF
>TRBD2|TRBV7-8|TRBJ2-5
CASSSRLAGGNWQTQYF
>-|TRBV21-1|TRBJ2-1
CASGQTTYNEQFF
>-|TRBV27|TRBJ1-6
CASSLEGSSYNSPLHF
>TRBD1|TRBV29-1|TRBJ2-5
CSVGLDRGRVRYF
>-|TRBV29-1|TRBJ1-2
CSVESGWRGLGYTF
>-|TRBV9|TRBJ2-7
CASSPPRGDGTYEQYF
>TRBD1|TRBV7-2|TRBJ2-5
CASSGDRGETQYF
>-|TRBV5-1|TRBJ2-1
CASSGTPGTAISYNEQFF
>TRBD2|TRBV30|TRBJ2-4
CAWSVPGLGIQYF
>TRBD2|TRBV7-7|TRBJ2-5
CASSLALTSPETQYF
>-|TRBV5-5|TRBJ1-1
CASSSHRVGNLDTEAFF
>-|TRBV18|TRBJ2-6
CASSPEGGLAGANVLTF
>TRBD2|TRBV19|TRBJ2-2
CASSIEEGGVGELFF
>-|TRBV19|TRBJ1-2
CASTSDTSGYGYTF
>-|TRBV6-1|TRBJ1-1
CASSEDKRGVAFF
>-|TRBV11-2|TRBJ1-1
CASSFTRGNTEAFF
>-|TRBV11-3|TRBJ2-1
CASSLEWAGLDEQFF
>TRBD1|TRBV2|TRBJ1-5
CASSLTGVLNQPQHF
>TRBD1|TRBV6-5|TRBJ1-6
CATFRDRNSPLHF
>TRBD1|TRBV29-1|TRBJ1-2
CSVEAIQRQGGGYTF
>TRBD2|TRBV11-2|TRBJ2-7
CASSLSSGRAYEQYF
>TRBD1|TRBV6-1|TRBJ2-1
CASTRTGMSDEQFF
>-|TRBV6-1|TRBJ1-5
CASSEAGGNQPQHF
>-|TRBV5-6|TRBJ1-2
CASSTQQGYYGYTF
>TRBD1|TRBV29-1|TRBJ1-2
CSVEGGTGVGYGYTF
>TRBD2|TRBV19|TRBJ2-3
CASNLRLAGGTDTQYF
>-|TRBV30|TRBJ1-2
CAWGSAYGYTF